This record covers a single TCR beta chain. The specificity of this receptor is unknown. No much larger clonotype is one base removed from it; base qualities were not supplied. The CDR3 runs 14 amino acids, cysteine and phenylalanine included. Only the CDR3 DNA stays, 42 bases, in frame from base 1. Deletion took 6 bases off V and 8 bases off J, with a span of 16 bases between the germline ends. CDR1 and CDR2, looked up from the germline V gene, are KGHSH and LQKENI. This specimen comes from a study of shared clonotypes between healthy human individuals (dated by TCRdb to about 2020). At the level of the whole study: A few men and two women, aged 18 to 49 years, made up the cohort. Per donor, three plates each were used for CD4 naive and CD4 memory, two for CD8 naive, and one for CD8 memory. To estimate repertoire size and how much clonotypes are shared between individuals, the study performed deep sequencing of blood TCR repertoires from 4 to 6 healthy adults. To increase sequencing depth and limit assay-specific biases, different laboratories used diverse techniques to prepare libraries and sequence TCR repertoires. Each donor's leukapheresis produced roughly between about 0.8 and 10 billion PBMCs.

Using the deep immunoSEQ assay, TCR CDR3 regions were amplified from genomic DNA by multiplex PCR. Genomic DNA extracted from each cell subset was distributed evenly over all wells of several immunoSEQ 96-well plates, and each plate served as one replicate. For sorted subsets, each replicate PCR was loaded with around 200 ng genomic DNA, equivalent to 30,000 or so T cell genomes. Purified libraries were measured with a Qubit 3.0 fluorometer, size-checked on a Bioanalyzer 2100, and measured again with the KAPA Library Quantification kit. Each immunoSEQ 96-well plate was sequenced on its own single-read 150-cycle Illumina NextSeq 550 flow cell. Concerning the study's data processing: Because the immunoSEQ output held only junctional sequences and lacked quality scores, the filtering could not match the filtering applied to full-length reads. To assign V/J genes and CDR3, sequences were annotated against IMGT germline references using PyIR, a Python wrapper for IgBLAST v1.9. Reads were removed for weak V/J assignments (E-value above 1e-6), missing CDR3, stop codons, out-of-frame junctions, or ambiguous translated residues. V3J clonotypes were defined as sequences sharing an identical inferred V gene, J gene, and CDR3 amino acid sequence. Percentage overlap between repertoires was calculated by dividing the number of shared unique clonotypes by the size of the smaller repertoire. Three approaches were used to assess repertoire richness: RTK rarefaction, the Chao1 estimator, and Recon v2.1 estimates of unobserved clonotypes. Generation probabilities were computed with OLGA for all TCRbeta clonotypes obtained by the gDNA method from four donors. TCRdb carries this immuneACCESS record with in-frame sequences only. Its versions omit some clonotypes, under half of them owing to an unresolved V gene in the studies checked, with the rest unexplained. V and J calls plus clone size are reproduced from that table; the DNA served to infer D and trimming. The sample data list 1,500,000 or so clones, and just under 99% of these were observed just once. The top ten hold approximately 0.4% of the sample.

Broad study findings and their caveats: Naive subsets generally had larger estimated clonotype richness than memory subsets did. Approximately 5% of naive CD4, more than 3% of naive CD8, about 2.4% of memory CD4, and 0.4% of memory CD8 clonotypes were shared across several donors. Even with the large sequencing depth, rarefaction of the sorted-subset datasets indicated that sequencing was incomplete. Because the study included a small number of donors, the genetic and exposure-history diversity represented was limited. Based on pairwise subsampling, the degree of clonotype sharing among donors was expected to be affected by sequencing depth. Compared with non-shared clonotypes, the clonotypes found in all four sorted-subset donors had higher generation probabilities. Sampling was limited to blood, and TCR repertoires in tissue likely differ from TCR repertoires in blood.

The donors were healthy, HIV-negative adults who had no recently reported acute infections or vaccinations. Every donor was a Caucasian adult living in Nashville, Tennessee, USA. Magnetic negative selection was used to enrich CD4+ T cells, after which naive cells were positively selected on CD45RA and the negative fraction became the memory subset. Blood was collected by leukapheresis, and PBMCs were isolated by Ficoll-Histopaque density gradient centrifugation and then cryopreserved in liquid nitrogen vapor phase. Purity and quantity of every magnetically sorted T cell population were checked by analytical flow cytometry. Genomic DNA was isolated from each sorted fraction and quantified by UV absorbance on a Nanodrop 2000c.

The chain uses TRBV18 and TRBJ2-2; TRBD2 is possibly the D segment (5 matching bases). The receptor was isolated from a man aged 25 to 45 in good health. The material sequenced was naive CD4+ T cells sorted from blood. Read against the paper, the sample's cell subset or site label means: CD45RA+ positively selected. CDR3 protein: CASSTLQTTGELFF. The bases read TGTGCCAGCTCGACCCTCCAGACTACGGGGGAGCTGTTTTTT.